These T cell receptor beta chains were read from a single sample in a study of T cell responses to AZD1222 COVID-19 vaccine. TCRdb's copy holds only in-frame clones and misses some; the assay was immunoSEQ multiplex PCR. Here the sample spans over 150,000 clones, about 87% being singletons. The specimen comprised peripheral blood, sampled on day 0 of AZD1222 vaccination. Receptors originate from an adult in good health. CDR3s include the opening cysteine and the closing phenylalanine or tryptophan. D genes are given only for firm matches. Size values are once, few and many counts, or a class for expanded clones, and some rows have none.

D gene	clone size	J gene	V gene	CDR3 DNA	CDR3 protein
TRBD2	NA	TRBJ2-3	TRBV28	TGTGCCAGCAGTCTTCCTAGCGGGGGGCGACGCACAGATACGCAGTATTTT	CASSLPSGGRRTDTQYF
TRBD1	NA	TRBJ1-6	TRBV6-4	TGTGCCAGCAGTGAGGACAGGGGGAATTCACCCCTCCACTTT	CASSEDRGNSPLHF
NA	NA	TRBJ1-1	TRBV4-3	TGCGCCAGCAGCCAAGTTCCAGTAGAAGAGAGCACTGAAGCTTTCTTT	CASSQVPVEESTEAFF
NA	NA	TRBJ2-5	TRBV7-2	TGTGCCAGCAGCTCAGGGGGGGGCCAAGAGACCCAGTACTTC	CASSSGGGQETQYF
NA	NA	TRBJ1-5	TRBV4-1	TGCGCCAGCAGCCAAGAGCAGCTGGGGCTTCGTTCTAATCAGCCCCAGCATTTT	CASSQEQLGLRSNQPQHF
TRBD1	NA	TRBJ1-2	TRBV5-1	TGCGCCAGCAGCGACGGGACAGCCGGGGGCTACACCTTC	CASSDGTAGGYTF
NA	NA	TRBJ1-3	TRBV19	TGTGCCAGTATCCTGGGACCCGGAAACACCATATATTTT	CASILGPGNTIYF
NA	NA	TRBJ1-1	TRBV28	TGTGCCAGCAGTTTCCGGACTGGGAACACTGAAGCTTTCTTT	CASSFRTGNTEAFF
NA	once	TRBJ1-5	TRBV7-2	TGTGCCAGCAGCTGGGACAGCAATCAGCCCCAGCATTTT	CASSWDSNQPQHF
NA	NA	TRBJ1-2	TRBV29-1	TGCAGCGTTGAAGGCAGGGGTTTTGGAGACTACACCTTC	CSVEGRGFGDYTF
NA	NA	TRBJ1-3	TRBV3-1/TRBV3-2	TGTGCCAGCAGCCTGAGGGACACCCGGACAAACACCATATATTTT	CASSLRDTRTNTIYF
NA	NA	TRBJ1-1	TRBV28	TGTGCCAGCAGTTTGGGGGCCTCCTCGGACACTGAAGCTTTCTTT	CASSLGASSDTEAFF
TRBD1	NA	TRBJ2-4	TRBV5-1	TGCGCCAGCAGCCACGGACAGGTTCTACCAGACATTCAGTACTTC	CASSHGQVLPDIQYF
TRBD1	NA	TRBJ1-6	TRBV18	TGTGCCAGCTCCGGGGACAGTGTAAATTCACCCCTCCACTTT	CASSGDSVNSPLHF
TRBD1	NA	TRBJ1-2	TRBV10-3	TGTGCCATCAGTGAACAGGGGGCTGCTGGCTACACCTTC	CAISEQGAAGYTF
NA	once	TRBJ1-1	TRBV28	TGTGCCAGTGAACAGGGAGTAACTGAAGCTTTCTTT	CASEQGVTEAFF
TRBD2	NA	TRBJ2-1	TRBV6-2/TRBV6-3	TGTGCCAGCAGTTACCCGTGGACTAGCGGTAATGAGCAGTTCTTC	CASSYPWTSGNEQFF
NA	NA	TRBJ1-1	TRBV19	TGTGCCAGTAGTAAAGGTGTAGTGAACACTGAAGCTTTCTTT	CASSKGVVNTEAFF
NA	NA	TRBJ1-1	TRBV7-3	TGTGCCAGCAGCCCTCAATTGAACACTGAAGCTTTCTTT	CASSPQLNTEAFF
NA	NA	TRBJ2-7	TRBV18	TGTGCCAGCTCACCTTTAGCCAGAAACTACGAGCAGTACTTC	CASSPLARNYEQYF
NA	NA	TRBJ2-3	TRBV9	TGTGCCAGCAGCCCCTTGGCGGGGGCCAGCACAGATACGCAGTATTTT	CASSPLAGASTDTQYF
NA	NA	TRBJ1-6	TRBV2	TGTTCGTCCCGGGGGAGCTCCTATAATTCACCCCTCCACTTT	CSSRGSSYNSPLHF
NA	NA	TRBJ2-7	TRBV18	TGTGCCAGCTCACCGCCAGCCGGGAAACCCTACGAGCAGTACTTC	CASSPPAGKPYEQYF
NA	few	TRBJ1-2	TRBV5-1	TGCGCCAGCACCCCGGGCAGCTTGGATGGCTACACCTTC	CASTPGSLDGYTF
TRBD1	NA	TRBJ1-3	TRBV7-2	TGTGCCAGCAGCTCCGGGACAGGGCTAACTCCTGGCGTAGGAAACACCATATATTTT	CASSSGTGLTPGVGNTIYF
NA	NA	TRBJ1-3	TRBV6-6	TGTGCCAGCAGTCGGGACGTCGGAAACACCATATATTTT	CASSRDVGNTIYF
NA	NA	TRBJ1-3	TRBV20-1	TGCAGTGCTAGTGGCTGGGGTGGAAACACCATATATTTT	CSASGWGGNTIYF
TRBD1	NA	TRBJ2-7	TRBV7-2	TGTGCCAGCAGGCTCGCGGACAGGGGAGCCTACGAGCAGTACTTC	CASRLADRGAYEQYF
NA	NA	TRBJ2-1	TRBV4-3	TGCGCCAGCAGCCAAGATCGAGGGGGGGCAACCAATGAGCAGTTCTTC	CASSQDRGGATNEQFF
NA	NA	TRBJ1-4	TRBV9	TGTGCCAGCAGCGAGACAGTTTCTAATGAAAAACTGTTTTTT	CASSETVSNEKLFF
TRBD1	NA	TRBJ1-5	TRBV3-1/TRBV3-2	TGTGCCAGCAGCCAAGGGGGACAGAATCAGCCCCAGCATTTT	CASSQGGQNQPQHF
NA	NA	TRBJ1-2	TRBV29-1	TGCAGCGTTGTGGAATTAGGAGATTCTGGCTACACCTTC	CSVVELGDSGYTF
NA	NA	TRBJ2-7	TRBV20-1	TGCAGTGCTATACGGGACATCGAGCAGTACTTC	CSAIRDIEQYF
NA	NA	TRBJ2-1	TRBV5-8	TGTGCCAGCAGCGGGGCGGGGTCGGGAACCTCCTACAATGAGCAGTTCTTC	CASSGAGSGTSYNEQFF
NA	NA	TRBJ2-7	TRBV6-2/TRBV6-3	TGTGCCAGCAGTTACTGGGGAACATTCTACGAGCAGTACTTC	CASSYWGTFYEQYF
NA	NA	TRBJ1-1	TRBV10-3	TGTGCCATCAGGCCCAGTCCTATGAACACTGAAGCTTTCTTT	CAIRPSPMNTEAFF
NA	NA	TRBJ2-1	TRBV5-1	TGCGCCAGCAGCTTGGGGGGCACGGATTATGCTGAGCAGTTCTTC	CASSLGGTDYAEQFF
TRBD1	NA	TRBJ2-5	TRBV28	TGTGCCAGCAGTTATCTGGGACAGGGATCCCAAGAGACCCAGTACTTC	CASSYLGQGSQETQYF
NA	NA	TRBJ2-3	TRBV6-5	TGTGCCAGCAGTTACCTGGGGGCTGCCACAGATACGCAGTATTTT	CASSYLGAATDTQYF
TRBD1	NA	TRBJ1-4	TRBV5-1	TGCGCCAGCAGCCCCGACAGGGGGCGACGGGAAAAACTGTTTTTT	CASSPDRGRREKLFF
NA	NA	TRBJ1-1	TRBV4-1	TGCGCCAGCAGCCAAGATACCCAGTTGCAAGCTTTCTTT	CASSQDTQLQAFF
NA	NA	TRBJ1-4	TRBV2	TGTGCCAGCAGTGAGATCTCGGACGACGCCGAAAAACTGTTTTTT	CASSEISDDAEKLFF
NA	NA	TRBJ1-2	TRBV5-1	TGCGCCAGCAGCTTGGATGGGGATTATGGCTACACCTTC	CASSLDGDYGYTF
NA	NA	TRBJ2-3	TRBV9	TGTGCCAGCAGTGGGCAGGATGCAGATACGCAGTATTTT	CASSGQDADTQYF